The 29 T cell receptor beta chains reported below all come from one sample, sequenced in a study of OX40 agonist ivuxolimab in advanced cancers. The repertoire was sequenced with immunoSEQ multiplex PCR; TCRdb's copy has only in-frame clones and lacks some. The table has roughly 30,000 clones, 74% seen once; the top ten hold around 12%. The sequencing here drew on CD4+ or CD8+ T cells sorted from blood, taken in a trial of the OX40 agonist ivuxolimab. The receptors here all came from an adult with an advanced solid tumor such as melanoma, head and neck, liver or kidney cancer.

This clone was observed a handful of times. The gene calls are TRBV4-2 and TRBJ1-2, with 8 nucleotides matching TRBD1. The CDR3 length is 17 residues. The germline V gene has CDR1 LGHNA and CDR2 YNFKEQ. Germline trimming cut 0 bases from V and 4 bases from J; bases unmatched to any gene: 10. DNA for the CDR3: TGTGCCAGCAGCCAAGATCAAAGGACAGGGAGTACCTATGGCTACACCTTC. Translating it yields CASSQDQRTGSTYGYTF.

The chain uses TRBV12-2 and TRBJ2-5. The J call could be wrong; TRBJ2-7 is a better fit for the DNA end. TRBV12-2 is termed a pseudogene. CDR3 length: 16 residues. The CDR3 loop is CASRLRPRVSSYEQYF. CDR3 DNA: TGTGCAAGTCGCCTACGACCTAGGGTCAGCTCCTACGAGCAGTACTTC.

Only one count was recorded for this clone. The chain is built from TRBV18 and TRBJ2-2, with D possibly matching TRBD1 (5 bases). Germline-derived CDR1 and CDR2 are KGHSH and LQKENI. This CDR3 is 15 amino acids long. V dropped 4 bases and J dropped 3 bases, with 12 bases sitting between them. This CDR3 is CASSQGATDTGELFF. As DNA, the CDR3 is TGTGCCAGCTCACAAGGGGCAACGGACACCGGGGAGCTGTTTTTT.

The J gene is TRBJ2-2, the V gene TRBV9; D ambiguous. Germline V gene data show CDR1 as SGDLS and CDR2 as YYNGEE. V lost 0 bases and J lost 6, with 9 bases in between. The CDR3 covers 14 residues. CDR3 protein: CASSVVRAAGELFF. DNA of the CDR3: TGTGCCAGCAGCGTAGTTAGGGCGGCCGGGGAGCTGTTTTTT.

This clone came up once. The CDR3 coding sequence is TGCGTCGCCAAGGGGGCGGTGGAGCAGTACGTC. Translation: CVAKGAVEQYV. The chain is built from TRBV4-3 and TRBJ2-7; 7 bases line up with TRBD1. Germline loops: CDR1 LGHNA, CDR2 YSLEER. The CDR3 spans 11 residues.

The rearrangement joins TRBV5-4 to TRBJ1-6; TRBD1 is a possible D gene (6 bases). The germline V gene has CDR1 SGHNT and CDR2 YYREEE (reference sequence). This CDR3 has 12 amino acids. With 7 bases removed from V and 10 bases from J, the gap between germline ends came to 12 bases. In nucleotides, the CDR3 is TGTGCCAGCGGACGGGGGCAATCACCCCTCCACTTT. Protein sequence: CASGRGQSPLHF.

The chain links TRBV10-2 to TRBJ1-1, with D possibly TRBD1 on 6 matching bases. CDR3 length: 14 residues. The V and J ends lost 4 bases and 5 bases respectively, with 14 bases between them. Germline lookup yields CDR1 WSHSY and CDR2 SAAADI. The DNA of the CDR3 is TGCGCCAGCAGTGCGGTAGGGGGGGGGACTGAAGCTTTCTTT. Amino acids: CASSAVGGGTEAFF.

The CDR3 here is CASSEAAGKSNQPQHF. In nucleotides, the CDR3 is TGTGCCAGCAGTGAAGCGGCCGGGAAAAGCAATCAGCCCCAGCATTTT. This chain uses TRBV2 with TRBJ1-5; D not certain. The germline V gene has CDR1 SNHLY and CDR2 FYNNEI. V was cut by 0 bases and J by 1 base, with 10 bases left in between. This CDR3 region has 16 residues.

This clone was observed a handful of times. The V call is TRBV5-1, the J call TRBJ1-2; TRBD1 matches 9 bases. The CDR3 contains 17 residues. With V trimmed by 4 bases and J by 8 bases, 18 bases remained unmatched. CDR1 is SGHRS and CDR2 is YFSETQ in the germline V gene. Written as DNA, the CDR3 is TGCGCCAGCAGCCCCAGCCCGGGACAGGGTATTGTTTACGGCTACACCTTC. Its translation is CASSPSPGQGIVYGYTF.

The chain joins TRBV11-3 to TRBJ2-1, with D tentatively TRBD2 (5 bases). Germline loops: CDR1 SGHNT, CDR2 YENEEA. V was clipped by 0 bases and J by 0 bases, with 6 bases between them. The CDR3 is 15 amino acids. CDR3 sequence reads: CASSLEGSSYNEQFF. CDR3 DNA sequence: TGTGCCAGCAGCTTAGAGGGGAGCTCCTACAATGAGCAGTTCTTC.

The chain joins TRBV6-4 to TRBJ2-7; possibly TRBD2 for D (7 bases). V lost 2 bases to trimming and J lost 2 bases, with 13 bases between them. CDR1 is MRHNA and CDR2 is SNTAGT in the germline V gene. CDR3 length: 15 residues. Here the CDR3 DNA reads TGTGCCAGCAGTGACGACCGGGGGGCCCCCTACGAGCAGTACGTC. Protein sequence: CASSDDRGAPYEQYV.

The J gene is TRBJ1-1, the V gene TRBV7-2; D not certain. Per the germline V gene, CDR1 is SGHTA and CDR2 is FQGNSA. The CDR3 loop spans 13 amino acids. Trimming cost V 3 bases and J 5 bases, with 10 bases left between them. The CDR3 coding sequence is TGTGCCAGCAGCTTGGCCCTGGGAACTGAAGCTTTCTTT. It yields the protein CASSLALGTEAFF.

Only one count was recorded for this clone. V gene TRBV1 combines with J gene TRBJ1-1. TRBV1 is designated a pseudogene. There are 14 residues in the CDR3. The CDR3 DNA reads TGCACCAGCAGCCGTGGGGGGGGAAACACTGAAGCTTTCTTT. It codes for CTSSRGGGNTEAFF.

Details on this clone: The sample contains more than one DNA sequence encoding this CDR3. The chain recombines TRBV9 with TRBJ1-2; D might be TRBD1 (5 bases). The CDR3 runs to 13 residues. Between the trimmed V and J ends, which lost 0 bases and 2 bases, there was a span of 5 bases. Germline V gene sequence: CDR1 SGDLS, CDR2 YYNGEE. The CDR3 spells CASSVDRNYGYTF. CDR3 in DNA: TGTGCCAGCAGCGTAGACAGGAACTATGGCTACACCTTC.

The chain links TRBV9 to TRBJ2-2; TRBD2 aligns across 10 bases. V lost 0 bases and J lost 6; bases outside the gene matches: 8. The germline CDR1 and CDR2 sequences are SGDLS and YYNGEE. CDR3 size: 17 residues. The DNA of the CDR3 is TGTGCCAGCAGCGTAGGGCAACTAGCGGGGCTATCCGGGGAGCTGTTTTTT. Its protein product is CASSVGQLAGLSGELFF.

This chain links TRBV19 with TRBJ1-5; 7 nucleotides line up with TRBD1. The CDR3 is 15 amino acids. Unmatched junction bases numbered 9, after V lost 4 bases and J lost 6 bases. Germline V lookup: CDR1 LNHDA, CDR2 SQIVND (reference sequence). In DNA form, the CDR3 reads TGTGCCAGTAGTACCGTTTCACAGGGGTTTCAGCCCCAGCATTTT. Its protein product is CASSTVSQGFQPQHF.

V gene TRBV19 combines with J gene TRBJ1-5; 8 bases fit TRBD1. Germline loops: CDR1 LNHDA, CDR2 SQIVND (reference sequence). J lost 6 bases, V lost 7 bases, and 5 bases had no gene match. The CDR3 length is 13 residues. The CDR3 spells CASTDRAGQPQHF. CDR3 sequence (DNA): TGTGCCAGTACGGACAGGGCGGGTCAGCCCCAGCATTTT.

The chain has TRBV20-1 and TRBJ1-4; D not certain. Germline V CDR1 and CDR2: DFQATT, SNEGSKA (reference sequence). The length of the CDR3 is 11 residues. Written as DNA, the CDR3 is TGCAGGGCGGGCCTCAATGAAAAACTGTTTTTT. Its protein is CRAGLNEKLFF.

There are a few counts of this clone. V and J are TRBV5-1 and TRBJ2-3; 8 nucleotides agree with TRBD2. V trimming: 9 bases; J trimming: 2 bases; junction bases outside the gene matches: 14. Germline V gene sequence: CDR1 SGHRS, CDR2 YFSETQ. CDR3 length equals 16 residues. CDR3 sequence (DNA): TGCGCCACTAAGCGGGGGAATGCGGCCTCCACAGATACGCAGTATTTT. It specifies CATKRGNAASTDTQYF.

The V and J genes are TRBV21-1 and TRBJ2-1. TRBV21-1 is classified as a pseudogene. This CDR3 region has 17 residues. As DNA, the CDR3 is TGTGCCAGCAGCAAAGGAAGGGAAGTGGGCTCCTACAATGAGCAGTTCTTC. It codes for CASSKGREVGSYNEQFF.

The chain has TRBV10-3 and TRBJ1-1; D not resolved. Trimming took off 3 bases at V and 5 bases at J, with 4 bases between the two ends. CDR3 length: 11 amino acids. Germline assignment: CDR1 ENHRY and CDR2 SYGVKD. The CDR3, as DNA: TGTGCCATCAGTGACGGGACTGAAGCTTTCTTT. This encodes CAISDGTEAFF.

This clone came up a few times. The V and J genes are TRBV6-5 and TRBJ1-1; a possible D gene is TRBD1 (6 bases). V gave up 6 bases and J gave up 4 bases, with 15 bases separating them. Germline-derived CDR1 and CDR2 are MNHEY and SVGAGI. This CDR3 spans 14 amino acids. The CDR3 loop is CASRYRDLGTEAFF. The CDR3, as DNA: TGTGCCAGCAGGTACAGGGATCTAGGCACTGAAGCTTTCTTT.

The chain recombines TRBV23-1 with TRBJ1-4, with 9 bases lining up with TRBD1. TRBV23-1 is assigned to the ORF class and has an uncertain function. V trimming: 0 bases; J trimming: 3 bases; junction bases outside the gene matches: 11. The CDR3 consists of 19 residues. The CDR3 nucleotides are TGCGCCAGCAGTCAATCGTCCCGGGACAGGGCACGAGCTAATGAAAAACTGTTTTTT. It codes for CASSQSSRDRARANEKLFF.

The chain joins TRBV19 to TRBJ2-4; D not resolved. The V and J ends lost 5 bases and 0 bases respectively, with 5 bases between them. CDR3 length: 13 amino acids. Per the germline V gene, CDR1 is LNHDA and CDR2 is SQIVND (reference sequence). The CDR3 is CASSFLAKNIQYF. DNA of the CDR3: TGTGCCAGTAGTTTTCTAGCCAAAAACATTCAGTACTTC.

V is TRBV4-2 and J is TRBJ2-5; 13 bases align to TRBD2. This CDR3 region has 15 residues. Germline V gives CDR1 LGHNA, CDR2 YNFKEQ. The ends lost 4 bases at V and 5 bases at J; junction bases unmatched: 4. CDR3 region: CASSRQTSGGETQYF. DNA for the CDR3: TGTGCCAGCAGCCGCCAGACTAGCGGGGGGGAGACCCAGTACTTC.

The chain combines TRBV29-1 with TRBJ2-2; 9 nucleotides match TRBD2. This CDR3 region has 14 residues. V gave up 4 bases and J gave up 7 bases; unmatched junction bases: 7. Looked up from germline, CDR1 is SQVTM and CDR2 is ANQGSEA. The CDR3 spells CSVGTSVSGGELFF. The CDR3 coding sequence is TGCAGCGTTGGGACTAGCGTGTCAGGCGGGGAGCTGTTTTTT.

The chain links TRBV19 to TRBJ2-1; 12 bases fit TRBD1. The CDR3 is 13 amino acids. In germline, CDR1 is LNHDA, CDR2 SQIVND (reference sequence). J gave up 8 bases and V 7 bases, and 3 bases lay outside the gene matches. The CDR3 sequence is CASTGTGGHEQFF. The CDR3 region has the DNA TGTGCCAGTACCGGGACAGGGGGCCATGAGCAGTTCTTC. The full variable domain, its missing parts supplied by reference TRBV19 and TRBJ2-1, is DGGITQSPKYLFRKEGQNVTLSCEQNLNHDAMYWYRQDPGQGLRLIYYSQIVNDFQKGDIAEGYSVSREKKESFPLTVTSAQKNPTAFYLCASTGTGGHEQFFGPGTRLTVL.

This clone was seen just once. The chain employs TRBV5-4 and TRBJ1-2; possibly TRBD1 for D (6 bases). V was trimmed by 0 bases and J by 0 bases, leaving 12 bases between them. Germline V CDR1 and CDR2: SGHNT, YYREEE (reference sequence). The CDR3 runs 16 residues. The CDR3 protein is CASSLGATGPNYGYTF. CDR3 bases: TGTGCCAGCAGCTTGGGAGCGACAGGCCCTAACTATGGCTACACCTTC.

The V gene is TRBV5-6, the J gene TRBJ1-3; the match to TRBD1 covers 11 bases. Losses at the gene ends were 4 bases for V and 6 bases for J; bases not matched to a gene: 6. This CDR3 is built from 15 residues. The germline CDR1 and CDR2 sequences are SGHDT and YYEEEE. CDR3 nucleotide sequence: TGTGCCAGCAGCCGCCAGGGACAGGGGGTAAACACCATATATTTT. Protein sequence: CASSRQGQGVNTIYF. Combining the CDR3 with reference TRBV5-6 and TRBJ1-3 gives the whole variable domain DAGVTQSPTHLIKTRGQQVTLRCSPKSGHDTVSWYQQALGQGPQFIFQYYEEEERQRGNFPDRFSGHQFPNYSSELNVNALLLGDSALYLCASSRQGQGVNTIYFGEGSWLTVV.